A selection of T cell receptor beta chains follows, all from one sample in a study of blood T cell repertoires in COVID-19. This table comes from immunoSEQ multiplex PCR, and its TCRdb copy is limited to in-frame clones, with some not included. The table has around 260,000 clones, 75% to 90% seen once. The specimen sequenced was peripheral blood. These receptors all come from a woman aged 25-40 years with active or convalescent COVID-19. The CDR3 runs from the conserved cysteine through the conserved F or W. D genes are given only for firm matches. Only some rows state a clone size, as once, few, many or a class for expanded clones.

J gene,D gene,clone size,V gene,CDR3 protein,CDR3 DNA
TRBJ1-5,-,-,TRBV3-1/TRBV3-2,CASSLHSGGDQPQHF,TGTGCCAGCAGCCTCCACAGCGGGGGGGATCAGCCCCAGCATTTT
TRBJ1-1,-,once,TRBV12-2,CASLGTGQGSTEAFF,TGTGCAAGTCTCGGGACGGGACAGGGATCCACTGAAGCTTTCTTT
TRBJ1-2,TRBD1,-,TRBV2,CASSPGQGSLGYTF,TGTGCCAGCAGTCCGGGACAGGGTAGCCTAGGCTACACCTTC
TRBJ1-6,-,-,TRBV6-5,CASSPRVGGSPLHF,TGTGCCAGCAGCCCGAGGGTGGGGGGTTCACCCCTCCACTTT
TRBJ1-5,-,once,TRBV5-8,CASSLSIGGRQPQHF,TGTGCCAGCAGCTTGAGCATTGGGGGCAGACAGCCCCAGCATTTT
TRBJ1-2,TRBD1,-,TRBV3-1/TRBV3-2,CASSHGQGANYGYTF,TGTGCCAGCAGCCACGGACAGGGGGCTAACTATGGCTACACCTTC
TRBJ2-7,TRBD2,-,TRBV6-2/TRBV6-3,CASSLRLAGADEQYF,TGTGCCAGCAGCCTCAGACTAGCGGGGGCGGACGAGCAGTACTTC
TRBJ1-3,-,-,TRBV2,CASNSNGNTIYF,TGTGCCAGCAACAGTAATGGAAACACCATATATTTT
TRBJ2-3,TRBD2,-,TRBV10-1,CASRPGPGLAGTDTQYF,TGCGCCAGCAGGCCCGGACCGGGACTAGCGGGTACAGATACGCAGTATTTT
TRBJ1-5,TRBD1,few,TRBV2,CASSLDRDSNQPQHF,TGTGCCAGCAGTCTAGACAGGGATAGCAATCAGCCCCAGCATTTT
TRBJ1-5,-,-,TRBV20-1,CSASPPQLNQPQHF,TGCAGTGCTAGTCCTCCACAGCTCAATCAGCCCCAGCATTTT
TRBJ2-1,TRBD2,-,TRBV6-1,CASSELPPQSGGSRDEQFF,TGTGCCAGCAGTGAACTCCCTCCTCAGAGCGGGGGGAGTCGGGATGAGCAGTTCTTC
TRBJ1-1,TRBD1,-,TRBV6-6,CASSYVQGGNTEAFF,TGTGCCAGCAGTTACGTACAGGGGGGGAACACTGAAGCTTTCTTT
TRBJ2-2,TRBD1,-,TRBV19,CASSIATGGRTGELFF,TGTGCCAGTAGTATAGCCACAGGGGGCCGCACCGGGGAGCTGTTTTTT
TRBJ1-1,-,-,TRBV27,CASSFQGRTYTEAFF,TGTGCCAGCAGTTTCCAGGGTAGGACATACACTGAAGCTTTCTTT
TRBJ1-2,-,-,TRBV14,CASSQVRAGGYTF,TGTGCCAGCAGCCAAGTTAGGGCGGGAGGCTACACCTTC
TRBJ1-1,-,-,TRBV19,CASTSRGSEAFF,TGTGCCAGTACCTCCCGGGGGTCTGAAGCTTTCTTT
TRBJ2-5,-,-,TRBV20-1,CSASQGRETQYF,TGCAGTGCTAGTCAGGGTAGGGAGACCCAGTACTTC
TRBJ1-6,-,once,TRBV20-1,CSASEDTGSPLHF,TGCAGTGCTAGTGAGGACACAGGTTCACCCCTCCACTTT
TRBJ2-7,TRBD2,-,TRBV5-6,CASSGSGGAGEQYF,TGTGCCAGCAGCGGTAGCGGGGGGGCTGGGGAGCAGTACTTC
TRBJ1-1,-,-,TRBV6-5,CASEGVGTEAFF,TGTGCCAGCGAGGGGGTGGGAACTGAAGCTTTCTTT
TRBJ1-1,-,-,TRBV5-5,CASSSTWGRYGGTEAFF,TGTGCCAGCAGCTCCACCTGGGGTCGGTACGGGGGCACTGAAGCTTTCTTT
TRBJ2-2,-,-,TRBV19,CASSMGATGELFF,TGTGCCAGTAGTATGGGGGCCACCGGGGAGCTGTTTTTT
TRBJ1-2,TRBD1,once,TRBV19,CASSSRRETGGTF,TGTGCCAGTAGTAGTCGAAGAGAGACAGGGGGCACCTTC
TRBJ1-1,-,-,TRBV5-3,CARPLLGRGTEAFF,TGTGCCAGACCTCTACTCGGGCGGGGCACTGAAGCTTTCTTT
TRBJ1-1,-,-,TRBV28,CASSFVRSTEAFF,TGTGCCAGCAGTTTTGTACGGAGCACTGAAGCTTTCTTT
TRBJ1-6,-,-,TRBV30,CARGAGGNSPLHF,TGTGCTAGGGGCGCCGGTGGGAATTCACCCCTCCACTTT
TRBJ1-1,-,-,TRBV7-2,CASSRQRNTEAFF,TGTGCCAGCAGCCGACAGCGGAACACTGAAGCTTTCTTT
TRBJ1-1,TRBD1,-,TRBV9,CASSVGQGEAFF,TGTGCCAGCAGCGTAGGACAGGGTGAAGCTTTCTTT
TRBJ1-6,TRBD1,-,TRBV6-5,CASNNGGQGNSPLHF,TGTGCCAGCAACAATGGTGGACAGGGAAATTCACCCCTCCACTTT
TRBJ2-6,-,-,TRBV9,CASSLVGELNANVLTF,TGTGCCAGCAGCCTCGTTGGGGAGCTTAATGCCAACGTCCTGACTTTC
TRBJ2-1,TRBD2,-,TRBV4-3,CASSQDRAGGDYNEQFF,TGCGCCAGCAGCCAAGATCGAGCGGGGGGGGACTACAATGAGCAGTTCTTC
TRBJ2-7,TRBD2,-,TRBV6-2/TRBV6-3,CASSKAGESDEQYF,TGTGCCAGCAGTAAGGCGGGGGAGTCGGACGAGCAGTACTTC
TRBJ2-1,TRBD2,-,TRBV15,CATSPRGSGGTYNEQFF,TGTGCCACCAGCCCACGAGGCTCGGGGGGGACTTACAATGAGCAGTTCTTC
TRBJ2-1,TRBD2,-,TRBV6-1,CASSEDHWERTSEGPNEQFF,TGTGCCAGCAGTGAAGATCATTGGGAAAGGACTAGCGAGGGGCCCAATGAGCAGTTCTTC
TRBJ2-1,TRBD1,once,TRBV7-9,CASSPRGQGGNEQFF,TGTGCCAGCAGCCCTAGGGGACAGGGGGGCAATGAGCAGTTCTTC
TRBJ1-1,TRBD1,-,TRBV6-6,CASSGTGRSTEAFF,TGTGCCAGTTCTGGGACAGGGAGGAGCACTGAAGCTTTCTTT
TRBJ1-2,TRBD1,-,TRBV6-1,CASTTGQGNGYTF,TGTGCCAGCACCACTGGACAGGGTAACGGCTACACCTTC
TRBJ1-1,-,-,TRBV18,CASSTNREEAFF,TGTGCCAGCTCCACAAACAGGGAGGAAGCTTTCTTT
TRBJ1-4,TRBD1,-,TRBV27,CASSPVGGDNEKLFF,TGTGCCAGCAGCCCAGTAGGGGGCGATAATGAAAAACTGTTTTTT
TRBJ1-2,-,-,TRBV3-1/TRBV3-2,CASSPPGGYGYTF,TGTGCCAGCAGCCCCCCCGGTGGCTATGGCTACACCTTC
TRBJ2-1,-,once,TRBV18,CASSPEDEQFF,TGTGCCAGCTCACCTGAGGATGAGCAGTTCTTC
TRBJ2-5,TRBD1,once,TRBV6-2/TRBV6-3,CASSYGSARGLRETQYF,TGTGCCAGCAGTTACGGGTCGGCAAGGGGGCTACGGGAGACCCAGTACTTC
TRBJ1-1,-,-,TRBV9,CASSASGQEAFF,TGTGCCAGCAGCGCCAGTGGACAGGAAGCTTTCTTT
TRBJ1-2,TRBD1,-,TRBV15,CATSRDSGQGVLYGYTF,TGTGCCACCAGCAGAGATTCGGGGCAGGGGGTTCTTTATGGCTACACCTTC
TRBJ2-2,-,-,TRBV6-4,CASSEGGLFF,TGTGCCAGCAGTGAGGGGGGGCTGTTTTTT
TRBJ2-1,TRBD2,-,TRBV3-1/TRBV3-2,CASSLGGAINEQFF,TGTGCCAGCAGCCTCGGGGGGGCCATAAATGAGCAGTTCTTC
TRBJ1-4,TRBD1,-,TRBV2,CAEGQGINEKLFF,TGTGCCGAGGGACAGGGGATAAATGAAAAACTGTTTTTT
TRBJ2-6,-,-,TRBV11-3,CASSFSGSGANVLTF,TGTGCCAGCAGCTTTAGTGGTTCTGGGGCCAACGTCCTGACTTTC
TRBJ2-7,-,once,TRBV6-5,CASRPYGTPSYEQYF,TGTGCCAGCAGGCCTTACGGGACTCCTTCCTACGAGCAGTACTTC
TRBJ2-2,-,-,TRBV30,CAWSAGGGGELFF,TGTGCCTGGAGTGCGGGGGGCGGCGGGGAGCTGTTTTTT
TRBJ1-1,-,-,TRBV5-1,CASSLSTGEAFF,TGCGCCAGCAGCTTATCAACCGGTGAAGCTTTCTTT
TRBJ1-1,-,few,TRBV5-1,CASNQNRGTEAFF,TGCGCCAGCAACCAAAACCGGGGAACTGAAGCTTTCTTT
TRBJ1-2,-,few,TRBV4-2,CASSQPSDRLRNGYTF,TGTGCCAGCAGCCAACCTTCAGACAGGTTAAGGAATGGCTACACCTTC
TRBJ2-1,-,-,TRBV28,CASKAADSSYNEQFF,TGTGCCAGCAAGGCGGCGGATAGCTCCTACAATGAGCAGTTCTTC
TRBJ2-3,-,-,TRBV28,CASSSPPTLTDTQYF,TGTGCCAGCAGTTCCCCTCCGACTCTCACAGATACGCAGTATTTT
TRBJ1-2,-,-,TRBV5-8,CASSILRTKWDGYTF,TGTGCCAGCAGCATCCTTAGGACAAAGTGGGATGGCTACACCTTC
TRBJ1-1,TRBD1,-,TRBV5-1,CASSPSGNTGAEEAFF,TGCGCCAGCAGCCCGAGCGGAAATACAGGGGCCGAGGAAGCTTTCTTT
TRBJ1-1,-,-,TRBV30,CATRAEHTEAFF,TGTGCCACACGAGCGGAACACACTGAAGCTTTCTTT
TRBJ1-2,-,-,TRBV19,CASSITGVFHGYTF,TGTGCCAGTAGTATAACGGGAGTGTTCCATGGCTACACCTTC